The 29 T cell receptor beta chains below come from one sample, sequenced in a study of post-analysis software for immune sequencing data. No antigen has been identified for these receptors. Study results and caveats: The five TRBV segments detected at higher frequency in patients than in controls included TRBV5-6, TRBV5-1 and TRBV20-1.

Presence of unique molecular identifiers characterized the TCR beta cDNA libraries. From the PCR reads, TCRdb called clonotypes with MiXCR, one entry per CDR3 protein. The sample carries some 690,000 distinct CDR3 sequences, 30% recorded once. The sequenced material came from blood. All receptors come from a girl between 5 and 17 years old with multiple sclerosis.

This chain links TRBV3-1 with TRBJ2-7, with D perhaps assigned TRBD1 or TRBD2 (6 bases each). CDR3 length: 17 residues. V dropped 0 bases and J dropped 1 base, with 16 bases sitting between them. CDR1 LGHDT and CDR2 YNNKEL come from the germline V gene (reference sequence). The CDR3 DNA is TGTGCCAGCAGCCAAGACTCGTCGGGGGCGCGTTCCTACGAGCAGTACTTC. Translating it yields CASSQDSSGARSYEQYF.

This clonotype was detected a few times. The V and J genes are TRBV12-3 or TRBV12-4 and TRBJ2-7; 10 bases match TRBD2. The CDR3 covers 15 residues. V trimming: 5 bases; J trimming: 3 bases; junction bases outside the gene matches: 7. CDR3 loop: CASSRTSGTFYEQYF. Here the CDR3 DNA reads TGTGCCAGCAGTCGGACTAGCGGTACTTTCTACGAGCAGTACTTC.

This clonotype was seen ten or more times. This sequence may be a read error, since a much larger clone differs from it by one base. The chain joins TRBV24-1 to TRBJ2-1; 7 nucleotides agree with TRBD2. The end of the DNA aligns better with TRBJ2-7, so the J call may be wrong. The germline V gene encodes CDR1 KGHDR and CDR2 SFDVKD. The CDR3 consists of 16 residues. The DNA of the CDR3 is TGTGCCACCAGTGCTCATCGCGCTAGCGGCTACAATGAGCAGTACTTC. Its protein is CATSAHRASGYNEQYF.

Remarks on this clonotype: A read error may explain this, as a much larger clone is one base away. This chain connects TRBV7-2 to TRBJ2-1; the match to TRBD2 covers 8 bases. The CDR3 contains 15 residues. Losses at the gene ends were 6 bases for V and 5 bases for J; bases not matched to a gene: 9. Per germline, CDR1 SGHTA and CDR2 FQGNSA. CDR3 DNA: TGTGCCAGCAGATATACTAGCGGCGTCAACAATGAGCAGTTCTTC. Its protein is CASRYTSGVNNEQFF.

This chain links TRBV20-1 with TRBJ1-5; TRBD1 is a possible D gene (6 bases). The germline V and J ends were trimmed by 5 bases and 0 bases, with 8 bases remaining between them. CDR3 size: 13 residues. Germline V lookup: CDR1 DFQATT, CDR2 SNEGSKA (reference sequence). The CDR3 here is CSAQDSSNQPQHF. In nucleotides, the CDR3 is TGCAGTGCTCAGGACAGTAGCAATCAGCCCCAGCATTTT.

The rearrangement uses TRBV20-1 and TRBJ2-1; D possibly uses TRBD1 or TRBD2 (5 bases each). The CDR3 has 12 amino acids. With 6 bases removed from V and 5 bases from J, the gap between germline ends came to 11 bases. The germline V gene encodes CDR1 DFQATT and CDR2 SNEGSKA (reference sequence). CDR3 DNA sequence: TGCAGTGCAGTGGGGACCCACAATGAGCAGTTCTTC. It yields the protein CSAVGTHNEQFF.

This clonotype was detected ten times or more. The DNA for the CDR3 is TGTGCCAGCAGTTACTCGGGGGCCGGCAATCAGCCCCAGCATTTT. Its protein product is CASSYSGAGNQPQHF. The V call is TRBV6-5, the J call TRBJ1-5; TRBD1 might be the D (6 bases). Trimming pared 0 bases from V and 2 bases from J, leaving 8 bases between. The CDR3 is made up of 15 amino acids. Germline CDR1 reads MNHEY; CDR2 reads SVGAGI.

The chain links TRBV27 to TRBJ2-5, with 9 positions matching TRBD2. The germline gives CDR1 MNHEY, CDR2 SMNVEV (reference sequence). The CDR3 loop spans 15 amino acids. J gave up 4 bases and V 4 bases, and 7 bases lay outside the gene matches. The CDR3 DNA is TGTGCCAGCAGTTCCAGCGGGGGGCCCACAGAGACCCAGTACTTC. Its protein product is CASSSSGGPTETQYF.

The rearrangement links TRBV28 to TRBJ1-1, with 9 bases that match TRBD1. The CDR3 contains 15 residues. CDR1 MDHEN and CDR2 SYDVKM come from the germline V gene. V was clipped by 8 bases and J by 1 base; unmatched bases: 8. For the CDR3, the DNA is TGTGCCAGCTACCCGAGGGGACAGGGGAACACTGAAGCTTTCTTT. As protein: CASYPRGQGNTEAFF.

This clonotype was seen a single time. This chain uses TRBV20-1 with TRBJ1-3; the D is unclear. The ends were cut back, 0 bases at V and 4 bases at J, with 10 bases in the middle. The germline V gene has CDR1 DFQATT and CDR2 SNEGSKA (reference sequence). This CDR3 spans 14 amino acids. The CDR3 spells CSARDSGWGNTIYF. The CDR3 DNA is TGCAGTGCTAGAGACAGCGGTTGGGGAAACACCATATATTTT.

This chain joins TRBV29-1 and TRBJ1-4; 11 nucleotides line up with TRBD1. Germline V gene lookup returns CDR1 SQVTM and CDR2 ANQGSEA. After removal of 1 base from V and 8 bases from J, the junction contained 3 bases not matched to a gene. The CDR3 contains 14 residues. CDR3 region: CSVEGTGGAEKLFF. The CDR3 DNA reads TGCAGCGTTGAAGGGACAGGGGGCGCGGAAAAACTGTTTTTT. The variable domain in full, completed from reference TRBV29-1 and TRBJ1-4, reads SAVISQKPSRDICQRGTSLTIQCQVDSQVTMMFWYRQQPGQSLTLIATANQGSEATYESGFVIDKFPISRPNLTFSTLTVSNMSPEDSSIYLCSVEGTGGAEKLFFGSGTQLSVL.

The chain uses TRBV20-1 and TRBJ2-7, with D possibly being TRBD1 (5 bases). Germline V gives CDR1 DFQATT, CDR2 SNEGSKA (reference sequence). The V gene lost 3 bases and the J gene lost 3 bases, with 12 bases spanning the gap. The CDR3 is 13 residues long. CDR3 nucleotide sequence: TGCAGTGCTAGTGCTGTGGGGCTCTACGAGCAGTACTTC. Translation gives CSASAVGLYEQYF.

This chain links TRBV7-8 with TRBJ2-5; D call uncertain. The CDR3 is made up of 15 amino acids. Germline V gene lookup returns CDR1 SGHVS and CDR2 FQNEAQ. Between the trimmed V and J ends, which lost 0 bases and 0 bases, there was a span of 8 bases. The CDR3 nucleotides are TGTGCCAGCAGCTTAGCGCGTTCAGACCAAGAGACCCAGTACTTC. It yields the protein CASSLARSDQETQYF.

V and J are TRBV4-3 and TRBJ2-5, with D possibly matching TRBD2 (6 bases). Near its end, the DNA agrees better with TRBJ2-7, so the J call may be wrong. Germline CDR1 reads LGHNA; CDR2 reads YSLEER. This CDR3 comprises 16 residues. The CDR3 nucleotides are TGCGCCAGCAGCCAAGAGTTGGAGGGGTGGGGATACGAGCAGTACTTC. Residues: CASSQELEGWGYEQYF.

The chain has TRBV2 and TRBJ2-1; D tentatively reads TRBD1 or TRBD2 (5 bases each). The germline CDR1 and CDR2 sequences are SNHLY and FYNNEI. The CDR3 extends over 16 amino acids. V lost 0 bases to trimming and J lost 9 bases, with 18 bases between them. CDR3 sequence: CASSEAGGTRFGEQFF. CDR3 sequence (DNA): TGTGCCAGCAGTGAAGCTGGTGGGACCCGCTTTGGTGAGCAGTTCTTC.

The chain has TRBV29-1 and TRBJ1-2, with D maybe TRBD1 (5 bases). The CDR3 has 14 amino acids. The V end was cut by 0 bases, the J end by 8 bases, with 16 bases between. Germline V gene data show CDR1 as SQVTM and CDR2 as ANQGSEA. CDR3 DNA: TGCAGCGTTGAAGATGAGGGAAGAGGGGCGGGCTACACCTTC. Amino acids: CSVEDEGRGAGYTF.

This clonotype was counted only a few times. CDR3 in DNA: TGTGCCAGCAGCCGGGAGGGGACCTACTCCTACGAGCAGTACTTC. Its protein product is CASSREGTYSYEQYF. The chain couples TRBV5-4 to TRBJ2-7; 8 bases match TRBD2. J was trimmed by 0 bases and V by 4 bases; bases with no gene match: 6. The CDR3 totals 15 residues. Germline V CDR1 and CDR2: SGHNT, YYREEE (reference sequence).

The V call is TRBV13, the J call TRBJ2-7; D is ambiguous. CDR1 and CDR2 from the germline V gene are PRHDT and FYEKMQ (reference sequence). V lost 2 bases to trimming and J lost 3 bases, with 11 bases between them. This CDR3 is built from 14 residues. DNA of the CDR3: TGTGCCAGCAGCTTATACGGCGGCAACTACGAGCAGTACTTC. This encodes CASSLYGGNYEQYF.

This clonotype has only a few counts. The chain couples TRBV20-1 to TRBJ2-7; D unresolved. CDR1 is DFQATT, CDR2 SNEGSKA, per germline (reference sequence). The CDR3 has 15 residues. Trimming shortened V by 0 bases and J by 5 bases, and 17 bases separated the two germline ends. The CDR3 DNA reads TGCAGTGCTAGAGATAAGTGGGTTAACGTCGACGAGCAGTACTTC. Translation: CSARDKWVNVDEQYF.

Here the CDR3 reads CASSYRGIHMNTEAFF. In nucleotides, the CDR3 is TGTGCCAGCAGCTACCGGGGTATCCACATGAACACTGAAGCTTTCTTT. The V and J genes are TRBV7-2 and TRBJ1-1; D is ambiguous. The CDR3 is made up of 16 amino acids. Trimming removed 4 bases from V and 0 bases from J, with 15 bases in between. CDR1 SGHTA and CDR2 FQGNSA come from the germline V gene.

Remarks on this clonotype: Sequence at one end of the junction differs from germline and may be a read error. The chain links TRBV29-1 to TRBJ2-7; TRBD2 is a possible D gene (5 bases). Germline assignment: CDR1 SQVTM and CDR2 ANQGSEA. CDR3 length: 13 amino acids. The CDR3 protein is CSVEDRGTYGQYF. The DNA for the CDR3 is TGCAGCGTGGAAGATCGGGGAACGTACGGGCAGTACTTC.

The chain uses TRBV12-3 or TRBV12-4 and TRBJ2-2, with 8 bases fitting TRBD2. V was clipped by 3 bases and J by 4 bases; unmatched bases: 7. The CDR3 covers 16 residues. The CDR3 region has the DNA TGTGCCAGCAGTTTTGGGACTAGAGTTGGCACCGGGGAGCTGTTTTTT. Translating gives CASSFGTRVGTGELFF.

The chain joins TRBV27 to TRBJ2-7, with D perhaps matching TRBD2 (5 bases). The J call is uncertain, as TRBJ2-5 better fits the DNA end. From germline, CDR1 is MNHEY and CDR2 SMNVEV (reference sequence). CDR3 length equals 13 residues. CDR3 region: CASSPLGGETQYF. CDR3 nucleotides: TGTGCCAGCAGTCCGTTGGGCGGGGAGACCCAGTACTTC.

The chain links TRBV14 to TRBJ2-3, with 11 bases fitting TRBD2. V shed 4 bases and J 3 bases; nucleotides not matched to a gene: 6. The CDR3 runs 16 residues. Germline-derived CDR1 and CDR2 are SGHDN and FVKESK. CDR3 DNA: TGTGCCAGCAGCCCCTTAGCGGGAGGGTGGACAGATACGCAGTATTTT. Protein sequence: CASSPLAGGWTDTQYF.

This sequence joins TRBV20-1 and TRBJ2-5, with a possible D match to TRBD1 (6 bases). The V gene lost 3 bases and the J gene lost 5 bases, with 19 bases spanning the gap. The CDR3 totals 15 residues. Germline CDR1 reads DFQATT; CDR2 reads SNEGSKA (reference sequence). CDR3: CSARGIGRRGETQYF. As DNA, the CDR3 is TGCAGTGCTAGGGGGATAGGGCGCAGGGGTGAGACCCAGTACTTC.

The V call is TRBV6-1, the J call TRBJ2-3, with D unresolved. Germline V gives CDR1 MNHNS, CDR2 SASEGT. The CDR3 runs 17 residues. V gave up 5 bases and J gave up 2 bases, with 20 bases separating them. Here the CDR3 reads CASSIRPDLVPTDTQYF. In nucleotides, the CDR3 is TGTGCCAGCAGTATCCGGCCGGACCTCGTCCCCACAGATACGCAGTATTTT.

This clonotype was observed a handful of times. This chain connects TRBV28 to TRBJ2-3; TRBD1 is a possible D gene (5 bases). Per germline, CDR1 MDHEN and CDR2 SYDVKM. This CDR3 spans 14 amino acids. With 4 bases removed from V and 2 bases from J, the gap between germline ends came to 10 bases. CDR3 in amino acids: CASSWPGSTDTQYF. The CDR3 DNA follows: TGTGCCAGCAGTTGGCCAGGGTCCACAGATACGCAGTATTTT.

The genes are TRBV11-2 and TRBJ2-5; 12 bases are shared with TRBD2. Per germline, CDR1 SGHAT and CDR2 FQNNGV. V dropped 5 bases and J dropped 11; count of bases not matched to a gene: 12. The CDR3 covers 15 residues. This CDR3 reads CASSAPSGRALEQYF. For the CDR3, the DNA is TGTGCCAGCAGCGCCCCTAGCGGGAGGGCCCTTGAGCAGTACTTC.

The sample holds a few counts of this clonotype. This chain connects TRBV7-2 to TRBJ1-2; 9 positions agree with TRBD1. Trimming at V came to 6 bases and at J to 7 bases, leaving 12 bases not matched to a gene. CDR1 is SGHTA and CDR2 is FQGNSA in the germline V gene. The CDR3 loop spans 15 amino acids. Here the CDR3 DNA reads TGTGCCAGCAGTCGGGGCCGGGACAGGGATCTTGGCTACACCTTC. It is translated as CASSRGRDRDLGYTF.